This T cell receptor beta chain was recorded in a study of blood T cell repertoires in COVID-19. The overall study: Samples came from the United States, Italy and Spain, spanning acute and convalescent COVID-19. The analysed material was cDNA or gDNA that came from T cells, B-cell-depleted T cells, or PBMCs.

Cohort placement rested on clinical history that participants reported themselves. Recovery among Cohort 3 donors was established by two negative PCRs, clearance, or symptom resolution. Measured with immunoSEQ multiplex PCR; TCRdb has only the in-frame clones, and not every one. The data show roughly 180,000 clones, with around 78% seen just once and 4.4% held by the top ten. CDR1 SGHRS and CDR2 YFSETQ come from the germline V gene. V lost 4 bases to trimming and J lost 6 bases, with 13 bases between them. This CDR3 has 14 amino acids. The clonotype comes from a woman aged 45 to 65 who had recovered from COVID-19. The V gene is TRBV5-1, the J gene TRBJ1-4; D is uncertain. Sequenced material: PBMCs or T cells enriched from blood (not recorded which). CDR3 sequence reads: CASSPDSTDEKLFF. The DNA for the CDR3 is TGCGCCAGCAGCCCGGACTCAACGGATGAAAAACTGTTTTTT.